This TCR beta chain comes out of a study of somatic mutations in cytotoxic T cells in rheumatoid arthritis. Regarding the study as a whole: Levels of CD8+ T-cell clonality in rheumatoid arthritis patients were statistically indistinguishable from those seen in age-matched healthy controls, with no significant difference.

Notes on this clone: The antigen is undetermined.

This CDR3 is built from 12 residues. The germline V and J ends were trimmed by 2 bases and 4 bases, with 6 bases remaining between them. Germline V gene sequence: CDR1 MNHNS, CDR2 SASEGT. Generated by immunoSEQ multiplex PCR, the TCRdb table keeps only in-frame clones and is missing some. The sample lists about 36,000 clones, 84% occurring once. The sequencing sample was made of CD8+ T cells sorted from blood. This clonotype was sampled from a man between 35 and 55 years old in good health. The V call is TRBV6-1, the J call TRBJ2-7; tentatively, D is TRBD1 (5 bases). CDR3 region: CASSERGYEQYF. As DNA, the CDR3 is TGTGCCAGCAGTGAAAGGGGATACGAGCAGTACTTC.